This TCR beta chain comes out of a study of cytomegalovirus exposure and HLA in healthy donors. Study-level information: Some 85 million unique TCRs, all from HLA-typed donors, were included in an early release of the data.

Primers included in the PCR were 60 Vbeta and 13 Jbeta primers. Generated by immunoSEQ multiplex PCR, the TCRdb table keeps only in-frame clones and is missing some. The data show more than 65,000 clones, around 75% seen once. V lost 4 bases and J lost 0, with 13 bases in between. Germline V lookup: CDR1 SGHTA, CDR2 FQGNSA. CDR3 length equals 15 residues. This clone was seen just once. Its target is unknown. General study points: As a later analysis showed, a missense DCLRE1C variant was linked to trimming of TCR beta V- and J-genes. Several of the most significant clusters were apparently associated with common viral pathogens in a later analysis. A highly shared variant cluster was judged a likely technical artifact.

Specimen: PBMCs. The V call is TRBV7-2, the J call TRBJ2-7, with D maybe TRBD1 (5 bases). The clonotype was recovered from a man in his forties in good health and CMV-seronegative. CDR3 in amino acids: CASSYTGRSSYEQYF. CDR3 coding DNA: TGTGCCAGCAGCTATACAGGCCGGAGCTCCTACGAGCAGTACTTC.